These 20 T cell receptor beta chains were sequenced from one sample in a study of CD8 T cells in ankylosing spondylitis. Via MiXCR, TCRdb re-called the 5' RACE reads, giving one row per CDR3 protein. The data contain 150,000 to 200,000 distinct CDR3 sequences, 15% to 20% of them singletons. The source material was blood, either unsorted or a sorted T cell fraction (not recorded which). The receptors shown here come from a male donor with ankylosing spondylitis or in good health (not recorded which).

This clonotype was recorded many times. The chain is built from TRBV12-3 or TRBV12-4 and TRBJ2-1; 8 nucleotides agree with TRBD1. This CDR3 is 15 amino acids long. V was pared by 6 bases and J by 8 bases, with 12 bases of the junction left unmatched. CDR3 sequence reads: CASSRGTGGLYEQFF. In DNA form, the CDR3 reads TGTGCCAGCAGCCGAGGGACAGGAGGTCTTTATGAGCAGTTCTTC.

This clonotype showed up just a few times. CDR3 residues: CASSGQYYGYTF. In DNA, the CDR3 is TGTGCCAGCAGCGGACAATACTATGGCTACACCTTC. This chain joins TRBV9 and TRBJ1-2; D not resolved. The CDR3 has 12 amino acids. V lost 3 bases to trimming and J lost 3 bases, with 6 bases between them. Looked up from germline, CDR1 is SGDLS and CDR2 is YYNGEE.

The rearrangement joins TRBV2 to TRBJ2-3, with 14 bases lining up with TRBD2. V gave up 8 bases and J gave up 5 bases; unmatched junction bases: 6. The CDR3 length is 15 residues. Germline CDR1 reads SNHLY; CDR2 reads FYNNEI. CDR3 coding DNA: TGTGCCAGCCGGGGACTAGCGGGAGCTGAAGATACGCAGTATTTT. Amino acid sequence: CASRGLAGAEDTQYF.

This clonotype showed up many times. The chain employs TRBV5-1 and TRBJ1-6; possible D gene TRBD1, 6 bases. Germline V gene lookup returns CDR1 SGHRS and CDR2 YFSETQ. The V gene lost 3 bases and the J gene lost 7 bases, with 17 bases spanning the gap. The CDR3 sequence is 16 residues long. The CDR3 is CASSSYRGGPNSPLHF. The DNA of the CDR3 is TGCGCCAGCAGCTCGTACCGGGGGGGGCCGAATTCACCCCTCCACTTT. Looking up the rest from reference TRBV5-1 and TRBJ1-6 gives the full variable domain: KAGVTQTPRYLIKTRGQQVTLSCSPISGHRSVSWYQQTPGQGLQFLFEYFSETQRNKGNFPGRFSGRQFSNSRSEMNVSTLELGDSALYLCASSSYRGGPNSPLHFGNGTRLTVT.

V is TRBV11-3 and J is TRBJ2-2; 9 positions match TRBD2. Germline CDR1 and CDR2: SGHNT and YENEEA. V was pared by 1 base and J by 14 bases, with 5 bases of the junction left unmatched. The CDR3 loop spans 13 amino acids. The CDR3 DNA reads as TGTGCCAGCAGCTTAGCCGAGCGGGAGGCACTGTTTTTT. It yields the protein CASSLAEREALFF.

This clonotype was seen repeatedly, ten times or more. The chain couples TRBV2 to TRBJ2-1; 14 nucleotides match TRBD2. J gave up 8 bases and V 7 bases, and 7 bases lay outside the gene matches. The CDR3 extends over 15 amino acids. Germline loops: CDR1 SNHLY, CDR2 FYNNEI. In DNA form, the CDR3 reads TGTGCCAGCACCAGACTAGCGGGAGGGCCTGATGAGCAGTTCTTC. Protein product: CASTRLAGGPDEQFF.

This clonotype appeared a few times. The chain is built from TRBV29-1 and TRBJ1-1, with D possibly TRBD1 on 5 matching bases. Trimming removed 6 bases from V and 6 bases from J, with 11 bases in between. The length of the CDR3 is 11 residues. Germline assignment: CDR1 SQVTM and CDR2 ANQGSEA. The chain's CDR3 is CSVPTDAEAFF. CDR3 bases: TGCAGCGTCCCGACAGACGCTGAAGCTTTCTTT.

The V call is TRBV7-2, the J call TRBJ2-3; D uncertain. With 5 bases removed from V and 0 bases from J, the gap between germline ends came to 6 bases. Germline loops: CDR1 SGHTA, CDR2 FQGNSA. The CDR3 consists of 13 residues. The CDR3 DNA sequence: TGTGCCAGCAGCGAACCTAGCACAGATACGCAGTATTTT. Translating it yields CASSEPSTDTQYF.

The chain combines TRBV29-1 with TRBJ2-5; tentative D call: TRBD2 (5 bases). This CDR3 region has 13 residues. V lost 1 base, J lost 2 bases, and 8 bases lay in between. The germline CDR1 and CDR2 sequences are SQVTM and ANQGSEA. DNA for the CDR3: TGCAGCGTTGAAGGAGGGCTGCAAGAGACCCAGTACTTC. It codes for CSVEGGLQETQYF.

V and J are TRBV7-2 and TRBJ1-1; a weak D match, TRBD1 (5 bases). V was shortened by 1 base and J by 6 bases, with 15 bases between the two germline ends. The CDR3 is 15 residues long. From germline, CDR1 is SGHTA and CDR2 FQGNSA. CDR3 loop: CASSLGVQGSPEAFF. The CDR3, as DNA: TGTGCCAGCAGCTTAGGAGTTCAGGGATCCCCTGAAGCTTTCTTT.

Ten or more counts support this clonotype. The chain combines TRBV20-1 with TRBJ1-1; D not certain. Looked up from germline, CDR1 is DFQATT and CDR2 is SNEGSKA (reference sequence). The V and J ends lost 1 base and 1 base respectively, with 7 bases between them. This CDR3 is 13 amino acids long. The CDR3 here is CSARGVENTEAFF. The CDR3 bases are TGCAGTGCTAGAGGGGTAGAGAACACTGAAGCTTTCTTT.

In this sample, this clonotype turned up many times. The chain is built from TRBV28 and TRBJ2-1; 7 bases line up with TRBD2. Germline trimming cut 6 bases from V and 9 bases from J; bases unmatched to any gene: 8. The CDR3 is made up of 13 amino acids. Germline V gene lookup returns CDR1 MDHEN and CDR2 SYDVKM. The CDR3 DNA follows: TGTGCCAGCAGCCCTGGGGCGGGAGCTGAGCAGTTCTTC. Translating it yields CASSPGAGAEQFF.

V is TRBV30 and J is TRBJ1-6; D gene ambiguous. CDR3 size: 14 residues. V lost 0 bases to trimming and J lost 8 bases, with 11 bases between them. Germline lookup yields CDR1 GTSNPN and CDR2 SVGIG (reference sequence). The CDR3 is CAWSVGRTHSPLHF. CDR3 nucleotides: TGTGCCTGGAGTGTTGGCAGGACCCATTCACCCCTCCACTTT.

The chain couples TRBV7-9 to TRBJ1-6; no reliable D call. Germline CDR1 is SEHNR and CDR2 is FQNEAQ (reference sequence). The CDR3 is 12 amino acids. Trimming left V 5 bases short and J 8 bases short, with 7 bases between. Written as DNA, the CDR3 is TGTGCCAGCAGCGGGATCGATTCACCCCTCCACTTT. Amino acid sequence: CASSGIDSPLHF.

Many counts were recorded for this clonotype. This sequence joins TRBV5-1 and TRBJ1-2, with D possibly TRBD1 on 6 matching bases. The V gene's germline CDR1 is SGHRS and CDR2 YFSETQ. This CDR3 has 14 amino acids. Trimming took 2 bases from V and 2 from J, leaving 10 bases between them. The CDR3 spells CASSLRGANYGYTF. In nucleotides, the CDR3 is TGCGCCAGCAGCTTACGGGGGGCGAACTATGGCTACACCTTC.

This chain links TRBV10-3 with TRBJ2-2, with TRBD2 as a possible D gene (6 bases). Trimming took off 9 bases at V and 4 bases at J, with 9 bases between the two ends. The CDR3 covers 12 residues. CDR1 and CDR2 (germline): ENHRY, SYGVKD. This CDR3 reads CAMRGSTGELFF. CDR3 coding DNA: TGTGCCATGCGGGGATCCACCGGGGAGCTGTTTTTT.

Many counts were recorded for this clonotype. This rearrangement joins TRBV5-1 to TRBJ1-5, with unresolved D. CDR1 and CDR2 (germline): SGHRS, YFSETQ. The V and J ends lost 1 base and 2 bases respectively, with 10 bases between them. CDR3 length: 15 residues. CDR3 region: CASSLQGIGNQPQHF. The CDR3 bases are TGCGCCAGCAGCTTGCAAGGGATTGGCAATCAGCCCCAGCATTTT.

This clonotype has a handful of counts. The chain links TRBV5-1 to TRBJ2-2, with D hard to call. Germline V gene sequence: CDR1 SGHRS, CDR2 YFSETQ. Trimming removed 3 bases from V and 6 bases from J, with 6 bases in between. The CDR3 sequence is 12 residues long. The CDR3: CASSSLAGELFF. The CDR3 DNA is TGCGCCAGCAGCTCCTTGGCCGGGGAGCTGTTTTTT.

The sample holds a few counts of this clonotype. V usage is TRBV6-5 and J usage is TRBJ2-5; D is undetermined. The CDR3 sequence is 15 residues long. V lost 0 bases and J lost 7, with 15 bases in between. Germline V gene sequence: CDR1 MNHEY, CDR2 SVGAGI. DNA for the CDR3: TGTGCCAGCAGTTACTCCCCCGAAACGGGTTGGACCCAGTACTTC. The encoded protein is CASSYSPETGWTQYF.

This rearrangement joins TRBV19 to TRBJ1-5; TRBD1 agrees at 8 bases. Trimming took 8 bases from V and 3 from J; bases not matched to a gene: 6. The CDR3 extends over 14 amino acids. Germline CDR1 is LNHDA and CDR2 is SQIVND (reference sequence). CDR3 loop: CASSSDRDNQPQHF. In DNA form, the CDR3 reads TGTGCCAGTTCGTCGGACAGGGACAATCAGCCCCAGCATTTT.